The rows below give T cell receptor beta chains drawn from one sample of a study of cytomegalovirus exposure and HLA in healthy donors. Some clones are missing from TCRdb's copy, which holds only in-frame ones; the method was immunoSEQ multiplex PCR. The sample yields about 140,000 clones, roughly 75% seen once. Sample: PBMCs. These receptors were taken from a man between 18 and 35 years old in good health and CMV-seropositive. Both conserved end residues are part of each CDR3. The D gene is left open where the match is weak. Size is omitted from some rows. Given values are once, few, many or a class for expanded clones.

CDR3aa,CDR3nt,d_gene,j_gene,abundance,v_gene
CAWSWLAGGEEQFF,TGTGCCTGGAGTTGGCTAGCGGGAGGGGAAGAGCAGTTCTTC,TRBD2,TRBJ2-1,few,TRBV30
CASSYGQGAYEQYF,TGTGCCAGCAGTTACGGGCAGGGGGCCTACGAGCAGTACTTC,TRBD1,TRBJ2-7,.,TRBV6-5
CASSLAGTSGYEQYF,TGTGCCAGCAGCTTAGCAGGGACTAGCGGTTACGAGCAGTACTTC,TRBD2,TRBJ2-7,.,TRBV7-8
CASSLGTGGGQETQYF,TGTGCCAGCAGCTTAGGGACGGGGGGGGGACAAGAGACCCAGTACTTC,TRBD2,TRBJ2-5,.,TRBV7-2
CASSLGQGNYGYTF,TGTGCCAGCAGTTTAGGGCAGGGTAACTATGGCTACACCTTC,.,TRBJ1-2,few,TRBV28
CASSLLAGRTGELFF,TGTGCCAGCAGCTTGCTAGCGGGACGCACCGGGGAGCTGTTTTTT,TRBD2,TRBJ2-2,.,TRBV7-3
CASAGETGNTIYF,TGTGCCAGCGCCGGAGAGACTGGAAACACCATATATTTT,.,TRBJ1-3,.,TRBV2
CATSRVGDPSGSSYNEQFF,TGTGCCACCAGCAGAGTAGGAGATCCTAGCGGGAGCTCCTACAATGAGCAGTTCTTC,TRBD2,TRBJ2-1,.,TRBV15
CASSLFWSWRAYEQYF,TGTGCCAGCAGTTTATTCTGGTCCTGGAGGGCCTACGAGCAGTACTTC,.,TRBJ2-7,.,TRBV27
CAWTPAGVPREQFF,TGTGCCTGGACCCCCGCGGGAGTGCCAAGGGAGCAGTTCTTC,TRBD2,TRBJ2-1,few,TRBV30
CASSSGVGYGYTF,TGTGCCAGCAGCTCAGGGGTCGGCTATGGCTACACCTTC,.,TRBJ1-2,.,TRBV7-9
CASSSSGTGRAGTF,TGTGCCAGTAGTTCCTCCGGGACAGGACGCGCGGGGACCTTC,TRBD1,TRBJ1-2,once,TRBV19
CASSLRARVLGSEQYF,TGTGCCAGCAGTTTGAGAGCGCGGGTTCTTGGCTCCGAGCAGTACTTC,.,TRBJ2-7,.,TRBV28
CASSPKGRARVNTEAFF,TGTGCCAGCAGCCCAAAGGGTCGGGCCAGGGTGAACACTGAAGCTTTCTTT,.,TRBJ1-1,.,TRBV7-9
CAWSTDRVQAFF,TGTGCCTGGAGTACGGACAGGGTGCAAGCTTTCTTT,TRBD1,TRBJ1-1,.,TRBV30
CASSLLVSGELFF,TGTGCCAGCAGCTTACTAGTATCGGGGGAGCTGTTTTTT,.,TRBJ2-2,.,TRBV7-6
CASSDTGFRQPQHF,TGTGCCAGCAGCGATACAGGGTTCAGGCAGCCCCAGCATTTT,.,TRBJ1-5,.,TRBV7-9